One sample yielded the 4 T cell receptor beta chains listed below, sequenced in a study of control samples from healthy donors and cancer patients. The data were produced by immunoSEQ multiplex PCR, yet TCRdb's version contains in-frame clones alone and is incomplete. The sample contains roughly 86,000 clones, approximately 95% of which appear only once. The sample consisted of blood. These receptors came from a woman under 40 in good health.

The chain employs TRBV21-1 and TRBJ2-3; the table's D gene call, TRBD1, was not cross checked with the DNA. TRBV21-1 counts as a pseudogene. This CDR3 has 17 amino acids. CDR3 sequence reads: CASITMGHKERTDTQYF. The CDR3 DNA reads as TGTGCCAGCATCACCATGGGGCACAAGGAACGCACAGATACGCAGTATTTT.

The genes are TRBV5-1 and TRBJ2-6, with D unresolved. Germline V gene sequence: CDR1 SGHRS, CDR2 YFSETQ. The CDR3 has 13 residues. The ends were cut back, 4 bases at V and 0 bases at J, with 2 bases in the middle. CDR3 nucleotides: TGCGCCAGCAGCCTCTCTGGGGCCAACGTCCTGACTTTC. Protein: CASSLSGANVLTF.

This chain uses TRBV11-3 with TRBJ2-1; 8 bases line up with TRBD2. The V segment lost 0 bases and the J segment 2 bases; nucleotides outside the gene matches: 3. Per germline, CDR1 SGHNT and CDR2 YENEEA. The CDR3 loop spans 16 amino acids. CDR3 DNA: TGTGCCAGCAGCTTAGATGGTAGCGGGACCTACAATGAGCAGTTCTTC. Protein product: CASSLDGSGTYNEQFF.

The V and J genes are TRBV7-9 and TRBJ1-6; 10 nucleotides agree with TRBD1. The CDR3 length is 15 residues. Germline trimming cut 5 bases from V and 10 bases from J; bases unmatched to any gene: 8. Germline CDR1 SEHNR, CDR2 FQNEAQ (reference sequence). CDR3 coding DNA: TGTGCCAGCAGCCAACGACAGGGGGCTGAGTCACCCCTCCACTTT. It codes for CASSQRQGAESPLHF.